The 5 T cell receptor beta chains listed next were all sequenced from one sample in a study of blood T cell repertoires in COVID-19. TCRdb's copy holds only in-frame clones and misses some; the assay was immunoSEQ multiplex PCR. The data show 250,000 or so clones, more than 75% seen once. The material sequenced was PBMCs or T cells enriched from blood (not recorded which). The receptors stem from a woman aged 45-65 years who had been exposed to COVID-19.

V gene TRBV18 combines with J gene TRBJ2-2, with 10 nucleotides matching TRBD2. CDR3 length: 17 amino acids. V lost 3 bases and J lost 2; bases outside the gene matches: 6. Germline V gene lookup returns CDR1 KGHSH and CDR2 LQKENI. CDR3 sequence: CASSPNGLAVNTGELFF. Here the CDR3 DNA reads TGTGCCAGCTCACCGAACGGACTAGCGGTTAACACCGGGGAGCTGTTTTTT.

This chain connects TRBV27 to TRBJ2-3, with D possibly matching TRBD2 (7 bases). The CDR3 consists of 17 residues. Trimming took 3 bases from V and 3 from J, leaving 19 bases between them. Germline V gives CDR1 MNHEY, CDR2 SMNVEV (reference sequence). The CDR3 bases are TGTGCCAGCAGTTTGGGGAGGGGGGGGGCGGAGACAGATACGCAGTATTTT. Translated: CASSLGRGGAETDTQYF.

This clone was found a few times. The chain carries TRBV7-2 and TRBJ1-6; D may be TRBD1 (5 bases). CDR3 size: 18 residues. V lost 5 bases and J lost 0, with 17 bases in between. CDR1 and CDR2 from the germline V gene are SGHTA and FQGNSA. The CDR3 coding sequence is TGTGCCAGCAGCCCCCTGGGGCAGATTTTCTCCTATAATTCACCCCTCCACTTT. Translated: CASSPLGQIFSYNSPLHF.

J is TRBJ1-1 and V is TRBV4-3; D is undetermined. The CDR3 spans 13 residues. Germline loops: CDR1 LGHNA, CDR2 YSLEER. With 1 base removed from V and 10 bases from J, the gap between germline ends came to 13 bases. CDR3 in DNA: TGCGCCAGCAGCCAAGTGGGCGGGGAAAGAGCTTTCTTT. Translation: CASSQVGGERAFF.

The rearrangement uses TRBV4-2 and TRBJ1-2; 11 bases are shared with TRBD1. Germline CDR1 LGHNA, CDR2 YNFKEQ. The J segment lost 6 bases and the V segment lost 4 bases, leaving 4 bases of the junction unmatched. The CDR3 has 14 amino acids. CDR3 DNA: TGTGCCAGCAGCCCCCGGGACAGGGGGGATGGCTACACCTTC. Residues: CASSPRDRGDGYTF.